What follows are 8 T cell receptor beta chains derived from one specimen sequenced in a study of Ad26.COV2.S vaccination and SARS-CoV-2 variants. The assay was immunoSEQ multiplex PCR, and TCRdb's table has in-frame clones only and misses some. Of approximately 420,000 clones listed, 88% are singletons. Regarding treatment: around 19 received Ad26.COV2.S at low or high dose, single or two shots; about 5 received placebo; per-sample allocation not given. Sampling was performed 63 days after the first vaccine or placebo injection. The material sequenced was peripheral blood, taken in a trial of Ad26.COV2.S vaccine versus placebo. The origin of the receptors is a person between 18 and 65 years old who received the Ad26.COV2.S COVID-19 vaccine or a placebo.

This clone came up once. Written as DNA, the CDR3 is TGCGCCAGCAGCCCAGACAGGGGGAAGTCCTACGAGCAGTACTTC. The encoded protein is CASSPDRGKSYEQYF. The chain uses TRBV4-3 and TRBJ2-7; 9 nucleotides line up with TRBD1. The germline gives CDR1 LGHNA, CDR2 YSLEER. The CDR3 is 15 residues long. V was clipped by 4 bases and J by 1 base; unmatched bases: 5.

The chain combines TRBV30 with TRBJ1-3, with D uncertain. The CDR3 runs 15 residues. V was clipped by 1 base and J by 2 bases, with 12 bases between them. Germline V lookup: CDR1 GTSNPN, CDR2 SVGIG (reference sequence). The CDR3 sequence is CAWSEGQSPGNTIYF. The CDR3 nucleotides read TGTGCCTGGAGTGAAGGCCAATCCCCTGGAAACACCATATATTTT.

This chain joins TRBV6-5 and TRBJ2-5; perhaps TRBD2 as D (6 bases). Germline CDR1 and CDR2: MNHEY and SVGAGI. The length of the CDR3 is 14 residues. The V end was cut by 5 bases, the J end by 3 bases, with 13 bases between. This CDR3 reads CASSLARIKETQYF. CDR3 coding DNA: TGTGCCAGCAGTCTAGCGCGAATCAAAGAGACCCAGTACTTC.

The chain employs TRBV30 and TRBJ2-1; TRBD1 is a possible D gene (6 bases). The CDR3 length is 14 residues. CDR1 and CDR2 from the germline V gene are GTSNPN and SVGIG (reference sequence). In DNA, the CDR3 is TGTGTCGCTAGTCACAGGGTCTTATACAATGAGCAGTTCTTC. It is translated as CVASHRVLYNEQFF.

V and J are TRBV27 and TRBJ1-5, with D possibly matching TRBD1 (5 bases). Germline V gene data show CDR1 as MNHEY and CDR2 as SMNVEV (reference sequence). Trimming cost V 3 bases and J 2 bases, with 5 bases left between them. The CDR3 loop spans 13 amino acids. The CDR3 reads CASSFRGNQPQHF. The CDR3 DNA is TGTGCCAGCAGTTTCAGGGGCAATCAGCCCCAGCATTTT.

The chain recombines TRBV5-1 with TRBJ2-3; TRBD2 matches at 9 bases. The CDR3 contains 16 residues. Germline CDR1 SGHRS, CDR2 YFSETQ. J was trimmed by 6 bases and V by 4 bases; bases with no gene match: 12. The CDR3 DNA reads as TGCGCCAGCAGCGCGGGGACTAGCAATTCTCGGGATACGCAGTATTTT. This translates into CASSAGTSNSRDTQYF.

The V gene is TRBV27, the J gene TRBJ2-7; D remains ambiguous. Trimming shortened V by 5 bases and J by 0 bases, and 11 bases separated the two germline ends. CDR1 is MNHEY, CDR2 SMNVEV, per germline (reference sequence). The CDR3 spans 14 residues. The CDR3 region is CASSLRPSSYEQYF. The CDR3 DNA is TGTGCCAGCAGTCTCCGACCGAGCTCCTACGAGCAGTACTTC.

V usage is TRBV12-5 and J usage is TRBJ1-2; the D gene is possibly TRBD1 (5 bases). The CDR3 totals 13 residues. The V gene lost 6 bases and the J gene lost 8 bases, with 16 bases spanning the gap. CDR1 is LGHNT, CDR2 FRNRAP, per germline. CDR3 in amino acids: CASGPDSGQGYTF. The CDR3 bases are TGTGCTAGTGGCCCCGACAGCGGCCAGGGCTACACCTTC.